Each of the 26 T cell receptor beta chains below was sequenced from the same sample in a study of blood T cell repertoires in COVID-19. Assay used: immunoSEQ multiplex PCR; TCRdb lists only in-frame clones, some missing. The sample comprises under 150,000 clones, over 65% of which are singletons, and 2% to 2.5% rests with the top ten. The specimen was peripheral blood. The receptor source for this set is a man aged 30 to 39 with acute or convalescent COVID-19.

The chain's CDR3 is CSVLEGLAGANYNEQFF. Written as DNA, the CDR3 is TGCAGCGTCCTTGAGGGACTAGCGGGGGCCAACTACAATGAGCAGTTCTTC. The V gene is TRBV29-1, the J gene TRBJ2-1, with 14 bases lining up with TRBD2. The germline V gene encodes CDR1 SQVTM and CDR2 ANQGSEA. The CDR3 consists of 17 residues. The J segment lost 3 bases and the V segment lost 6 bases, leaving 10 bases of the junction unmatched.

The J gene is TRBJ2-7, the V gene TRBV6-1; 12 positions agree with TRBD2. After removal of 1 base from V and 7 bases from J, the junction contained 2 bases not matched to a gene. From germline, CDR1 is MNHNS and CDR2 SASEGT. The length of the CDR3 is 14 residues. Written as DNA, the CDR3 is TGTGCCAGCAGTGAAGGCGGACTAGCGGGGGAGCAGTACTTC. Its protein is CASSEGGLAGEQYF.

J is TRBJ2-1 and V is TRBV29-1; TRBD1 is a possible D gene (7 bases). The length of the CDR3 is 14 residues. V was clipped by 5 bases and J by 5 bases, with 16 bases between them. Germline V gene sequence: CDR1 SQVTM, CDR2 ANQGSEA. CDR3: CSVTSRGEHNEQFF. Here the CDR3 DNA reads TGCAGCGTTACCTCCAGGGGGGAACACAATGAGCAGTTCTTC.

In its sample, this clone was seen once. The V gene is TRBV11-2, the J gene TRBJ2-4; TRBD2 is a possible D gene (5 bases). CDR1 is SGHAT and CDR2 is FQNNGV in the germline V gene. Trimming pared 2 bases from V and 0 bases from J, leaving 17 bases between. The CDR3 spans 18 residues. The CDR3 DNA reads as TGTGCCAGCAGCTTATATCCACCAGCGGTCCTAGCCAAAAACATTCAGTACTTC. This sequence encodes CASSLYPPAVLAKNIQYF.

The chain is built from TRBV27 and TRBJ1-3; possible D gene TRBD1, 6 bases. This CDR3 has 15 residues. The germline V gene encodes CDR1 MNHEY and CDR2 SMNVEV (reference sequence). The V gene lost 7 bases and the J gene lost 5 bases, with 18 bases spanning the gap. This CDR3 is CASKISGQSRNTIYF. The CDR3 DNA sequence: TGTGCCAGCAAAATCTCGGGACAATCGAGAAACACCATATATTTT.

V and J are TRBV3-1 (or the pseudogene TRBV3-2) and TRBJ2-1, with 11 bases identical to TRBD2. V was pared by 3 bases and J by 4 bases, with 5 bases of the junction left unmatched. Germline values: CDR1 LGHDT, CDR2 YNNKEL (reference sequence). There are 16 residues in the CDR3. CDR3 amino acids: CASSHILAGAYNEQFF. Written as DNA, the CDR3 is TGTGCCAGCAGCCACATACTAGCGGGAGCTTACAATGAGCAGTTCTTC.

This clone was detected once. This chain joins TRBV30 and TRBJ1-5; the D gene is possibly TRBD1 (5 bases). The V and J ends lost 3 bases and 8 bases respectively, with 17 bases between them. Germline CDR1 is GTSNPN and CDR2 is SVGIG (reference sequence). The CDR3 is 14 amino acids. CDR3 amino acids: CAWSRLGGFEPQHF. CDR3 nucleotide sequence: TGTGCCTGGAGCCGCCTGGGGGGGTTTGAGCCCCAGCATTTT.

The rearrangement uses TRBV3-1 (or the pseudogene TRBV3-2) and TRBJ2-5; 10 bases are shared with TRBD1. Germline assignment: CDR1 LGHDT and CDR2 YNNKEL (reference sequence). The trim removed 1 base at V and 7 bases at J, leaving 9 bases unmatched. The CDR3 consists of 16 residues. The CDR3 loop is CASSQGQGAPRGTQYF. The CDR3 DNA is TGTGCCAGCAGCCAAGGACAGGGGGCGCCTCGAGGGACCCAGTACTTC.

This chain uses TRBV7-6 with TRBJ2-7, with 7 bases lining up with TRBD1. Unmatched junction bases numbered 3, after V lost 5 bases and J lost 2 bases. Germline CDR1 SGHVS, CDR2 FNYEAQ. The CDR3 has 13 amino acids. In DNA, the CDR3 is TGTGCCAGCAGCCGGACAGGCGCCTACGAGCAGTACTTC. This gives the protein CASSRTGAYEQYF. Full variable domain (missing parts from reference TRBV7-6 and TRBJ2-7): GAGVSQSPRYKVTKRGQDVALRCDPISGHVSLYWYRQALGQGPEFLTYFNYEAQQDKSGLPNDRFSAERPEGSISTLTIQRTEQRDSAMYRCASSRTGAYEQYFGPGTRLTVT.

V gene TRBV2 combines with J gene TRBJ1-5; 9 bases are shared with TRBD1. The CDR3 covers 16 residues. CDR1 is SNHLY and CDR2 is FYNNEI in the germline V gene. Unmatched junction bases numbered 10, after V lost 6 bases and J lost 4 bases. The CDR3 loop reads CASRAGTGRTNQPQHF. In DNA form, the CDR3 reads TGTGCCAGCAGGGCCGGGACAGGGAGGACGAATCAGCCCCAGCATTTT.

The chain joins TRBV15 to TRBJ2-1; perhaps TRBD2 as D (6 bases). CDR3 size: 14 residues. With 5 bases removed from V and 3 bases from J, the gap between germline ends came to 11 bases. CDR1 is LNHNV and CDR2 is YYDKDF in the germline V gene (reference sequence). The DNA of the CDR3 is TGTGCCACCAGCGCAGGACTACGCTACAATGAGCAGTTCTTC. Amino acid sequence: CATSAGLRYNEQFF. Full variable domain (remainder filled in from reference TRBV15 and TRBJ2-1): DAMVIQNPRYQVTQFGKPVTLSCSQTLNHNVMYWYQQKSSQAPKLLFHYYDKDFNNEADTPDNFQSRRPNTSFCFLDIRSPGLGDTAMYLCATSAGLRYNEQFFGPGTRLTVL.

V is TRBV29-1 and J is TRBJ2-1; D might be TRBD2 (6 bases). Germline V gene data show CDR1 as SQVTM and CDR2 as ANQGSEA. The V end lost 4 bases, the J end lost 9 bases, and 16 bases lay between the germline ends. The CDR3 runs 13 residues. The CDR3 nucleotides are TGCAGCGTTGGTTCCGGGGGAATCTCTGAGCAGTTCTTC. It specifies CSVGSGGISEQFF.

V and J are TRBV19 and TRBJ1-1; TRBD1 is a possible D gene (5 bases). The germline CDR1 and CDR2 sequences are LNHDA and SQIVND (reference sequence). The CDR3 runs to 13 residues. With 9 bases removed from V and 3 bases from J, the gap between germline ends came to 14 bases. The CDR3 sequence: CASAWGRDTEAFF. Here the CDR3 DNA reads TGTGCCAGCGCCTGGGGGAGGGACACTGAAGCTTTCTTT.

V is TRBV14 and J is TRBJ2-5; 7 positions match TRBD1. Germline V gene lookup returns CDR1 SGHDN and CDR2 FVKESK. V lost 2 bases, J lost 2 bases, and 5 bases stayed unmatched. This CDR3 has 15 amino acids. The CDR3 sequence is CASSQSRQGQETQYF. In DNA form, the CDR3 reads TGTGCCAGCAGCCAATCCCGACAGGGACAAGAGACCCAGTACTTC.

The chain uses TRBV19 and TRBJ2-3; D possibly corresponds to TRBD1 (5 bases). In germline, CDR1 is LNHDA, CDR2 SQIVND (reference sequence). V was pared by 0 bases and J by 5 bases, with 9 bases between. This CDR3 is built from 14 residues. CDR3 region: CASSIDRDGDTQYF. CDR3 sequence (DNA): TGTGCCAGTAGTATAGACAGGGATGGAGATACGCAGTATTTT.

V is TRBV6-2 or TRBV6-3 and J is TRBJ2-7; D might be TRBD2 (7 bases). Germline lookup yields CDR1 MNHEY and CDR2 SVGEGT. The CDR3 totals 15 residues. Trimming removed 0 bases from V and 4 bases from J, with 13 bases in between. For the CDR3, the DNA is TGTGCCAGCAGTTACTCGGGGGGGCGCGTTTACGAGCAGTACTTC. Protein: CASSYSGGRVYEQYF.

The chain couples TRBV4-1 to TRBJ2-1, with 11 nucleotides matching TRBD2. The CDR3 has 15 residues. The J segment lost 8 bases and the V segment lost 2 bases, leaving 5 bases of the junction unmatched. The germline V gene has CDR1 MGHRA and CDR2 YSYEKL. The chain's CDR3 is CASSQIAGGIHEQFF. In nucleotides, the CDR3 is TGCGCCAGCAGCCAAATAGCGGGAGGGATCCATGAGCAGTTCTTC.

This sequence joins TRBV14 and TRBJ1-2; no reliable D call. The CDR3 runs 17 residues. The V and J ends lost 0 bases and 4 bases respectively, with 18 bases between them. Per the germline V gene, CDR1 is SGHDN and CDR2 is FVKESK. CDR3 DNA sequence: TGTGCCAGCAGCCAAGACCCCCAGTGGGGAGGTGCCTATGGCTACACCTTC. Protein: CASSQDPQWGGAYGYTF. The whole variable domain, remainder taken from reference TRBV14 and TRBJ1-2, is EAGVTQFPSHSVIEKGQTVTLRCDPISGHDNLYWYRRVMGKEIKFLLHFVKESKQDESGMPNNRFLAERTGGTYSTLKVQPAELEDSGVYFCASSQDPQWGGAYGYTFGSGTRLTVV.

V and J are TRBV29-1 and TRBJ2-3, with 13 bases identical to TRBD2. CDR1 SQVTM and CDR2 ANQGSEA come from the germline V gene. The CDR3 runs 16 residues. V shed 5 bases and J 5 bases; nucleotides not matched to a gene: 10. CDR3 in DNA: TGCAGCGTTCGAAGAGGACTAGCGGGAGATGGAGATACGCAGTATTTT. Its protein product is CSVRRGLAGDGDTQYF.

The CDR3 sequence is CASSSLERGSEQFF. In DNA form, the CDR3 reads TGTGCCAGCAGTTCACTGGAAAGGGGAAGTGAGCAGTTCTTC. This chain connects TRBV6-5 to TRBJ2-1; perhaps TRBD1 as D (5 bases). The germline V and J ends were trimmed by 4 bases and 9 bases, with 16 bases remaining between them. Germline assignment: CDR1 MNHEY and CDR2 SVGAGI. The CDR3 contains 14 residues.

The CDR3, as DNA: TGCAGCGTTGGACAGGGTGGCGGGGAGCTGTTTTTT. Amino acids: CSVGQGGGELFF. The rearrangement joins TRBV29-1 to TRBJ2-2; 7 bases agree with TRBD1. This CDR3 contains 12 residues. The germline CDR1 and CDR2 sequences are SQVTM and ANQGSEA. After removal of 4 bases from V and 7 bases from J, the junction contained 3 bases not matched to a gene.

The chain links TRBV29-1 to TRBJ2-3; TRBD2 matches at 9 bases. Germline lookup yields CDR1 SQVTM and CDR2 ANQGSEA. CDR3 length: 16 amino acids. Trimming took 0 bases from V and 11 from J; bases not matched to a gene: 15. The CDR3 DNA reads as TGCAGCGTTGAAGATCGGGCAAGCGGGAGGCCTGAAAGGCAGTATTTT. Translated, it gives CSVEDRASGRPERQYF.

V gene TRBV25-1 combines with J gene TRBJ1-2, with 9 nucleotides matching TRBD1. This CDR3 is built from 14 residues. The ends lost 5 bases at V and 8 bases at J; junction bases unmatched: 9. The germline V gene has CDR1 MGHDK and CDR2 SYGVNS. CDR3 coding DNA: TGTGCCAGCAGTCGGCCACAGGGGGCGAGGGGCTACACCTTC. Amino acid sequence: CASSRPQGARGYTF.

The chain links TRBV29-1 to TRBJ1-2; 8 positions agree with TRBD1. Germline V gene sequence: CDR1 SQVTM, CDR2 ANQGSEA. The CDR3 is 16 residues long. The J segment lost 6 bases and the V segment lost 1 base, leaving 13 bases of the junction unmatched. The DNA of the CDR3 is TGCAGCGTTGAAGGGACAGGGTACCCCTATCAGAATGGCTACACCTTC. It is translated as CSVEGTGYPYQNGYTF. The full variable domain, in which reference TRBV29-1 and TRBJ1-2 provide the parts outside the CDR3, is SAVISQKPSRDICQRGTSLTIQCQVDSQVTMMFWYRQQPGQSLTLIATANQGSEATYESGFVIDKFPISRPNLTFSTLTVSNMSPEDSSIYLCSVEGTGYPYQNGYTFGSGTRLTVV.

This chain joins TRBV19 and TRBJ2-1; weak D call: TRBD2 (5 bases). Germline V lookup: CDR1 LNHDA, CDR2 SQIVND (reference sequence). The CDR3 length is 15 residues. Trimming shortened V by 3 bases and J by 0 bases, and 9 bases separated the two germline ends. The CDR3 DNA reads TGTGCCAGTAGTATCTCGGGGAGCTCCTACAATGAGCAGTTCTTC. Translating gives CASSISGSSYNEQFF.

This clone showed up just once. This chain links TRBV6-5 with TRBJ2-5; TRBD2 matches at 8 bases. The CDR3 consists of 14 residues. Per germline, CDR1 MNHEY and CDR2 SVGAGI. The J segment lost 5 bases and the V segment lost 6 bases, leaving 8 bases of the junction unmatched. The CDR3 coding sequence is TGTGCCAGCAGCGATCGGGGGGGAGGGGAGACCCAGTACTTC. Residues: CASSDRGGGETQYF.